A single TCR beta chain is shown here with its context. V was clipped by 5 bases and J by 6 bases; unmatched bases: 10. The CDR3 is 15 residues long. Germline V gives CDR1 MNHEY, CDR2 SVGAGI. Original data processing: Amplification from reference gene primers served as the basis for estimated nucleated cell counts. Using immunoSEQ multiplex PCR, the repertoire was profiled, and TCRdb retains in-frame clones only, with some absent. V, J and clone size derive from that table, while D and trimming were established from the DNA sequence. The sample yields 25,000 to 35,000 clones, around 83% seen once. These data belong to a study of blood T cell repertoires in COVID-19. Study in general: The study drew acute and convalescent COVID-19 samples from the United States, Italy and Spain. T cells, B-cell-depleted T cells, or PBMCs supplied cDNA or gDNA.

The rearrangement links TRBV6-5 to TRBJ1-2; 9 bases match TRBD1. The sequence derives from a man in his sixties or seventies with active COVID-19. Sequencing was performed on peripheral blood. For the CDR3, the DNA is TGTGCCAGCAGTCGCGGACAGGGGAGTAGAGATGGCTACACCTTC. Encoded protein: CASSRGQGSRDGYTF.